These 32 T cell receptor beta chains share one sample of origin, sequenced in a study of T cell changes during pregnancy in multiple sclerosis. The assay was immunoSEQ multiplex PCR, and TCRdb's table has in-frame clones only and misses some. This table holds 100,000 or so clones, approximately 90% found once. The starting material was peripheral blood, obtained in the second trimester of pregnancy. These receptors originate from a female donor with multiple sclerosis, enrolled in a pregnancy study.

The genes are TRBV7-9 and TRBJ2-5, with D uncertain. Germline lookup yields CDR1 SEHNR and CDR2 FQNEAQ (reference sequence). CDR3 size: 12 residues. Trimming removed 1 base from V and 7 bases from J, with 7 bases in between. The CDR3 sequence: CASSLGDRTQYF. DNA for the CDR3: TGTGCCAGCAGCTTAGGTGATAGGACCCAGTACTTC. Full variable domain (missing parts from reference TRBV7-9 and TRBJ2-5): DTGVSQNPRHKITKRGQNVTFRCDPISEHNRLYWYRQTLGQGPEFLTYFQNEAQLEKSRLLSDRFSAERPKGSFSTLEIQRTEQGDSAMYLCASSLGDRTQYFGPGTRLLVL.

V gene TRBV18 combines with J gene TRBJ2-1; D gene unclear. Trimming took 2 bases from V and 6 from J, leaving 8 bases between them. CDR3 length equals 13 residues. Per the germline V gene, CDR1 is KGHSH and CDR2 is LQKENI. CDR3 protein: CASSPATVNEQFF. CDR3 DNA sequence: TGTGCCAGCTCACCAGCAACGGTCAATGAGCAGTTCTTC. The whole variable domain, filled in from reference TRBV18 and TRBJ2-1, reads NAGVMQNPRHLVRRRGQEARLRCSPMKGHSHVYWYRQLPEEGLKFMVYLQKENIIDESGMPKERFSAEFPKEGPSILRIQQVVRGDSAAYFCASSPATVNEQFFGPGTRLTVL.

This sequence joins TRBV25-1 and TRBJ2-5, with D possibly being TRBD1 (6 bases). V lost 5 bases to trimming and J lost 4 bases, with 17 bases between them. Germline assignment: CDR1 MGHDK and CDR2 SYGVNS. The CDR3 runs 15 residues. CDR3 DNA: TGTGCCAGCAGTAAAATCACAGGGATTAGAGAGACCCAGTACTTC. Its protein product is CASSKITGIRETQYF.

The chain recombines TRBV28 with TRBJ1-2, with D maybe TRBD1 (5 bases). Trimming took off 6 bases at V and 8 bases at J, with 28 bases between the two ends. The CDR3 has 17 residues. Germline lookup yields CDR1 MDHEN and CDR2 SYDVKM. CDR3 sequence (DNA): TGTGCCAGCAGCCCAGGAGGGCGGGGGTTTGCTCATGGAGGCTACACCTTC. Protein: CASSPGGRGFAHGGYTF.

This chain uses TRBV7-6 with TRBJ2-7, with D uncertain. CDR3 length equals 14 residues. The germline CDR1 and CDR2 sequences are SGHVS and FNYEAQ. The V and J ends lost 5 bases and 0 bases respectively, with 11 bases between them. CDR3 protein: CASSPRAGSYEQYF. In DNA, the CDR3 is TGTGCCAGCAGCCCTCGAGCAGGCTCCTACGAGCAGTACTTC.

The V gene is TRBV6-5, the J gene TRBJ1-3; 8 bases map to TRBD1. Trimming took 6 bases from V and 6 from J; bases not matched to a gene: 10. Per germline, CDR1 MNHEY and CDR2 SVGAGI. CDR3 length: 15 residues. The CDR3 DNA follows: TGTGCCAGCAGGGGGCCAGGGGGCATTTTAAACACCATATATTTT. It codes for CASRGPGGILNTIYF.

This sequence joins TRBV5-4 and TRBJ2-3, with D possibly TRBD2 on 6 matching bases. The CDR3 covers 14 residues. Germline loops: CDR1 SGHNT, CDR2 YYREEE (reference sequence). V shed 2 bases and J shed 2 bases, with 9 bases lying between them. CDR3 sequence: CASSFQRATDTQYF. DNA for the CDR3: TGTGCCAGCAGCTTCCAGCGGGCCACAGATACGCAGTATTTT. The full variable domain, its missing parts supplied by reference TRBV5-4 and TRBJ2-3, is ETGVTQSPTHLIKTRGQQVTLRCSSQSGHNTVSWYQQALGQGPQFIFQYYREEENGRGNFPPRFSGLQFPNYSSELNVNALELDDSALYLCASSFQRATDTQYFGPGTRLTVL.

V gene TRBV19 combines with J gene TRBJ2-7, with 10 bases lining up with TRBD1. The CDR3 is 13 amino acids. V shed 10 bases, J shed 4 bases, and the junction held 7 bases outside the gene matches. Germline V CDR1 and CDR2: LNHDA, SQIVND (reference sequence). CDR3 residues: CATPDRGGYEQYF. DNA of the CDR3: TGTGCCACTCCGGACAGGGGGGGGTACGAGCAGTACTTC.

The chain is built from TRBV5-1 and TRBJ2-5; possible D gene TRBD2, 6 bases. Trimming pared 4 bases from V and 4 bases from J, leaving 11 bases between. Germline loops: CDR1 SGHRS, CDR2 YFSETQ. The CDR3 loop spans 13 amino acids. The CDR3 DNA follows: TGCGCCAGCAGCCCGGCGGGGCTAGAGACCCAGTACTTC. Amino acid sequence: CASSPAGLETQYF.

The rearrangement links TRBV5-5 to TRBJ1-5, with 7 bases that match TRBD1. Germline assignment: CDR1 SGHKS and CDR2 YYEKEE (reference sequence). This CDR3 contains 13 residues. J lost 9 bases, V lost 0 bases, and 3 bases had no gene match. The CDR3 DNA reads as TGTGCCAGCAGCTTGGGGGGACAGACGCCCCAGCATTTT. It translates to CASSLGGQTPQHF. Looking up the rest from reference TRBV5-5 and TRBJ1-5 gives the full variable domain: DAGVTQSPTHLIKTRGQQVTLRCSPISGHKSVSWYQQVLGQGPQFIFQYYEKEERGRGNFPDRFSARQFPNYSSELNVNALLLGDSALYLCASSLGGQTPQHFGDGTRLSIL.

The rearrangement uses TRBV6-1 and TRBJ2-7; D call uncertain. V was cut by 3 bases and J by 0 bases, with 12 bases left in between. Germline V gene lookup returns CDR1 MNHNS and CDR2 SASEGT. The CDR3 sequence is 15 residues long. In nucleotides, the CDR3 is TGTGCCAGCAGTGACCCAGCGTACGTCTCCTACGAGCAGTACTTC. Protein sequence: CASSDPAYVSYEQYF.

The J gene is TRBJ2-1, the V gene TRBV5-4, with D maybe TRBD2 (7 bases). The CDR3 is 13 residues long. The V and J ends lost 5 bases and 7 bases respectively, with 13 bases between them. Germline V gene lookup returns CDR1 SGHNT and CDR2 YYREEE (reference sequence). The CDR3 sequence is CASSYRGGNEQFF. In DNA, the CDR3 is TGTGCCAGCAGTTATAGGGGGGGGAATGAGCAGTTCTTC.

The J gene is TRBJ2-5, the V gene TRBV28; 7 positions agree with TRBD2. V was pared by 6 bases and J by 1 base, with 8 bases of the junction left unmatched. The length of the CDR3 is 15 residues. CDR1 and CDR2 from the germline V gene are MDHEN and SYDVKM. CDR3 in amino acids: CASSPLAELQETQYF. The CDR3 nucleotides are TGTGCCAGCAGCCCCCTAGCGGAGCTCCAAGAGACCCAGTACTTC.

This chain connects TRBV5-1 to TRBJ1-5; D remains ambiguous. The CDR3 covers 14 residues. From germline, CDR1 is SGHRS and CDR2 YFSETQ. Trimming stripped 1 base from V and 3 bases from J, with 8 bases between. Here the CDR3 reads CASSLRHDNQPQHF. CDR3 bases: TGCGCCAGCAGCTTGAGACACGACAATCAGCCCCAGCATTTT.

The rearrangement joins TRBV7-6 to TRBJ2-2; 8 positions agree with TRBD2. There are 15 residues in the CDR3. The J segment lost 6 bases and the V segment lost 5 bases, leaving 8 bases of the junction unmatched. Per the germline V gene, CDR1 is SGHVS and CDR2 is FNYEAQ. DNA for the CDR3: TGTGCCAGCAGCAGGAGTAGCGGGATCGCCGGGGAGCTGTTTTTT. It encodes CASSRSSGIAGELFF.

The chain employs TRBV19 and TRBJ1-6; 12 bases map to TRBD1. Trimming removed 3 bases from V and 9 bases from J; junction bases left unmatched: 3. The CDR3 spans 15 residues. Per the germline V gene, CDR1 is LNHDA and CDR2 is SQIVND (reference sequence). CDR3 loop: CASSMGQGASSPLHF. CDR3 sequence (DNA): TGTGCCAGTAGTATGGGACAGGGGGCAAGTTCACCCCTCCACTTT.

This rearrangement joins TRBV6-1 to TRBJ1-1; D is ambiguous. This CDR3 comprises 14 residues. Germline CDR1 and CDR2: MNHNS and SASEGT. V lost 4 bases and J lost 1, with 10 bases in between. The CDR3 DNA reads as TGTGCCAGCAGTGTCGGCAGGTCGAACACTGAAGCTTTCTTT. It translates to CASSVGRSNTEAFF.

The V and J genes are TRBV5-1 and TRBJ2-3; TRBD1 is a possible D gene (6 bases). V was trimmed by 3 bases and J by 0 bases, leaving 14 bases between them. Germline CDR1 reads SGHRS; CDR2 reads YFSETQ. This CDR3 comprises 16 residues. CDR3 loop: CASSSGYRASTDTQYF. CDR3 DNA: TGCGCCAGCAGCTCGGGTTACAGGGCTAGCACAGATACGCAGTATTTT.

This sequence joins TRBV7-2 and TRBJ1-5, with TRBD1 matching 7 bases. Germline V gene lookup returns CDR1 SGHTA and CDR2 FQGNSA. The CDR3 contains 15 residues. The trim removed 5 bases at V and 4 bases at J, leaving 8 bases unmatched. This CDR3 is CASSPSGTDNQPQHF. DNA of the CDR3: TGTGCCAGCAGCCCTAGCGGGACAGATAATCAGCCCCAGCATTTT. The whole variable domain, remainder taken from reference TRBV7-2 and TRBJ1-5, is GAGVSQSPSNKVTEKGKDVELRCDPISGHTALYWYRQSLGQGLEFLIYFQGNSAPDKSGLPSDRFSAERTGGSVSTLTIQRTQQEDSAVYLCASSPSGTDNQPQHFGDGTRLSIL.

Note on this clone: This same CDR3 is encoded by further DNA sequences in the sample. The rearrangement links TRBV5-4 to TRBJ2-5, with D possibly being TRBD1 (5 bases). Germline V gene lookup returns CDR1 SGHNT and CDR2 YYREEE (reference sequence). V lost 0 bases and J 5 bases, leaving 11 bases between the germline ends. The CDR3 loop spans 14 amino acids. The CDR3 nucleotides are TGTGCCAGCAGCTTGGGTCAGGGAAGGGAGACCCAGTACTTC. Its protein product is CASSLGQGRETQYF.

CDR3 amino acids: CASSLAAATYNEQFF. CDR3 DNA: TGCGCCAGCAGCTTGGCCGCGGCGACCTACAATGAGCAGTTCTTC. The chain employs TRBV5-1 and TRBJ2-1; D gene unclear. Germline CDR1 and CDR2: SGHRS and YFSETQ. The CDR3 spans 15 residues. V was pared by 0 bases and J by 2 bases, with 9 bases between.

The CDR3 sequence is CASSLGLAGYNEQFF. CDR3 DNA: TGTGCCAGCAGCTTAGGGCTAGCGGGGTACAATGAGCAGTTCTTC. The J gene is TRBJ2-1, the V gene TRBV7-7; 9 bases are a match to TRBD2. V dropped 1 base and J dropped 4; count of bases not matched to a gene: 2. The CDR3 contains 15 residues. Germline V gene data show CDR1 as SSHAT and CDR2 as FNYEAQ (reference sequence).

The V gene is TRBV29-1, the J gene TRBJ1-2; D remains ambiguous. Germline V gives CDR1 SQVTM, CDR2 ANQGSEA. Trimming cost V 4 bases and J 6 bases, with 18 bases left between them. The CDR3 loop spans 14 amino acids. CDR3 residues: CSVVGGVGRDGYTF. In DNA, the CDR3 is TGCAGCGTTGTGGGTGGAGTAGGGAGAGATGGCTACACCTTC. Full variable domain (rest looked up from reference TRBV29-1 and TRBJ1-2): SAVISQKPSRDICQRGTSLTIQCQVDSQVTMMFWYRQQPGQSLTLIATANQGSEATYESGFVIDKFPISRPNLTFSTLTVSNMSPEDSSIYLCSVVGGVGRDGYTFGSGTRLTVV.

This rearrangement joins TRBV4-2 to TRBJ1-3, with D tentatively TRBD1 (5 bases). From germline, CDR1 is LGHNA and CDR2 YNFKEQ. The CDR3 length is 17 residues. V lost 0 bases to trimming and J lost 4 bases, with 16 bases between them. CDR3 coding DNA: TGTGCCAGCAGCCAAGACCGCCGGCAGGGCGTCGGAAACACCATATATTTT. As protein: CASSQDRRQGVGNTIYF.

The V and J genes are TRBV7-9 and TRBJ2-1, with TRBD2 matching 11 bases. In germline, CDR1 is SEHNR, CDR2 FQNEAQ (reference sequence). CDR3 length: 16 residues. Trimming cost V 6 bases and J 8 bases; bases outside gene matches: 12. This CDR3 reads CASSPQSSGRGYEQFF. The CDR3 DNA follows: TGTGCCAGCAGTCCCCAGAGTAGCGGGAGGGGCTATGAGCAGTTCTTC.

The chain combines TRBV25-1 with TRBJ2-3; D unclear. Germline V gives CDR1 MGHDK, CDR2 SYGVNS. Between the trimmed V and J ends, which lost 3 bases and 2 bases, there was a span of 3 bases. This CDR3 is built from 12 residues. CDR3 in DNA: TGTGCCAGCAGTGACCTCACAGATACGCAGTATTTT. It specifies CASSDLTDTQYF.

CDR3 amino acids: CAWSGQGYEQYF. The CDR3 DNA sequence: TGTGCCTGGTCGGGACAGGGCTACGAGCAGTACTTC. The chain couples TRBV30 to TRBJ2-7; TRBD1 aligns across 9 bases. In germline, CDR1 is GTSNPN, CDR2 SVGIG (reference sequence). The CDR3 has 12 residues. The V and J ends lost 5 bases and 3 bases, in that order; junction bases with no gene match: 2.

This clone was seen a handful of times. CDR3 protein: CASSGAGQGTGNTIYF. CDR3 DNA sequence: TGTGCCAGCAGCGGAGCGGGACAGGGAACTGGAAACACCATATATTTT. This chain links TRBV11-1 with TRBJ1-3, with 9 bases lining up with TRBD1. CDR3 length: 16 residues. The junction had 7 bases not matched to a gene; V was cut back by 5 bases and J by 2 bases. Germline-derived CDR1 and CDR2 are SGHAT and FQDESV (reference sequence). Full variable domain (remainder filled in from reference TRBV11-1 and TRBJ1-3): EAEVAQSPRYKITEKSQAVAFWCDPISGHATLYWYRQILGQGPELLVQFQDESVVDDSQLPKDRFSAERLKGVDSTLKIQPAELGDSAMYLCASSGAGQGTGNTIYFGEGSWLTVV.

This chain connects TRBV11-2 to TRBJ1-1, with TRBD1 identical over 8 bases. J gave up 9 bases and V 5 bases, and 8 bases lay outside the gene matches. The CDR3 consists of 13 residues. Germline V gene lookup returns CDR1 SGHAT and CDR2 FQNNGV. The CDR3 coding sequence is TGTGCCAGCAGCGTCCTTAGACAGGGGAAAGCTTTCTTT. This translates into CASSVLRQGKAFF.

The chain couples TRBV4-2 to TRBJ2-3, with D perhaps matching TRBD2 (5 bases). Trimming removed 2 bases from V and 2 bases from J, with 14 bases in between. Germline CDR1 reads LGHNA; CDR2 reads YNFKEQ. CDR3 length: 16 amino acids. This CDR3 is CASSQSGGIFTDTQYF. CDR3 bases: TGTGCCAGCAGCCAAAGCGGAGGAATATTCACAGATACGCAGTATTTT.

This chain joins TRBV9 and TRBJ1-2; D uncertain. Germline CDR1 reads SGDLS; CDR2 reads YYNGEE. There are 14 residues in the CDR3. The V and J ends lost 3 bases and 2 bases respectively, with 11 bases between them. CDR3 sequence: CASSGRGSNYGYTF. The CDR3 coding sequence is TGTGCCAGCAGCGGCCGAGGGTCCAACTATGGCTACACCTTC.

The V gene is TRBV30, the J gene TRBJ2-7; D might be TRBD1 (5 bases). The CDR3 is 14 residues long. The ends were cut back, 1 base at V and 7 bases at J, with 17 bases in the middle. Germline V gene sequence: CDR1 GTSNPN, CDR2 SVGIG (reference sequence). The CDR3 spells CAWSEGLLFGEQYF. The CDR3 DNA sequence: TGTGCCTGGAGTGAGGGGCTCCTCTTCGGGGAGCAGTACTTC.